What follows are 29 T cell receptor beta chains derived from one specimen sequenced in a study of Ad26.COV2.S vaccination and SARS-CoV-2 variants. Treatment: roughly 19 received Ad26.COV2.S at low or high dose, single or two shots; several received placebo; per-sample allocation not given. Collection of samples fell on day 63 after the first vaccine or placebo injection. Using immunoSEQ multiplex PCR, the repertoire was profiled, and TCRdb retains in-frame clones only, with some absent. Among about 680,000 clones listed, 70% to 90% were seen once. Sequenced material: peripheral blood, taken in a trial of Ad26.COV2.S vaccine versus placebo. The origin of the receptors is a person aged 18-60 years who received the Ad26.COV2.S COVID-19 vaccine or a placebo.

This chain joins TRBV7-3 and TRBJ1-2, with D perhaps matching TRBD1 (5 bases). CDR1 is SGHTA and CDR2 is FQGTGA in the germline V gene. The CDR3 has 13 amino acids. Trimming cost V 8 bases and J 8 bases, with 18 bases left between them. The CDR3: CASSRATGDGYTF. DNA of the CDR3: TGTGCCAGCTCGAGGGCAACGGGGGACGGCTACACCTTC.

The chain combines TRBV29-1 with TRBJ2-7; D possibly matches TRBD1 or TRBD2 (5 bases each). Germline V CDR1 and CDR2: SQVTM, ANQGSEA. CDR3 length equals 14 residues. The V gene lost 6 bases and the J gene lost 0 bases, with 15 bases spanning the gap. The CDR3 nucleotides are TGCAGCGTGGACTCTGGGGGAAACTCCTACGAGCAGTACTTC. Its translation is CSVDSGGNSYEQYF.

This chain joins TRBV19 and TRBJ2-5; the match to TRBD2 covers 11 bases. Germline V gene sequence: CDR1 LNHDA, CDR2 SQIVND (reference sequence). With 6 bases clipped from V and 6 bases from J, the junction kept 15 bases outside the gene matches. The CDR3 covers 17 residues. CDR3 sequence (DNA): TGTGCCAGTAGCCAATCCACTAGCGGGAGCGTGTCAAAGACCCAGTACTTC. It is translated as CASSQSTSGSVSKTQYF.

The V and J genes are TRBV15 and TRBJ2-1; no clear D gene. Trimming pared 1 base from V and 3 bases from J, leaving 4 bases between. Germline V gene lookup returns CDR1 LNHNV and CDR2 YYDKDF (reference sequence). The CDR3 consists of 13 residues. In DNA, the CDR3 is TGTGCCACCAGCAGAGTTGTCTACAATGAGCAGTTCTTC. Protein product: CATSRVVYNEQFF. Looking up the rest from reference TRBV15 and TRBJ2-1 gives the full variable domain: DAMVIQNPRYQVTQFGKPVTLSCSQTLNHNVMYWYQQKSSQAPKLLFHYYDKDFNNEADTPDNFQSRRPNTSFCFLDIRSPGLGDTAMYLCATSRVVYNEQFFGPGTRLTVL.

This clone appeared many times. The chain links TRBV14 to TRBJ2-7; D uncertain. The V gene lost 3 bases and the J gene lost 0 bases, with 9 bases spanning the gap. Germline CDR1 is SGHDN and CDR2 is FVKESK. The CDR3 runs to 14 residues. Written as DNA, the CDR3 is TGTGCCAGCAGCCACGTACTGTTCTCCTACGAGCAGTACTTC. Protein sequence: CASSHVLFSYEQYF.

This clone was seen just once. The chain links TRBV4-1 to TRBJ1-5; D gene uncertain. Trimming cost V 4 bases and J 6 bases, with 10 bases left between them. CDR3 length: 13 amino acids. The germline V gene has CDR1 MGHRA and CDR2 YSYEKL. CDR3 coding DNA: TGCGCCAGCAGCCTTACGGTTACTCAGCCCCAGCATTTT. Translation gives CASSLTVTQPQHF.

The chain couples TRBV2 to TRBJ1-1; no firm D call. Per germline, CDR1 SNHLY and CDR2 FYNNEI. The ends were cut back, 2 bases at V and 3 bases at J, with 7 bases in the middle. This CDR3 has 13 residues. The CDR3 here is CASSELEDTEAFF. CDR3 DNA: TGTGCCAGCAGTGAATTGGAGGACACTGAAGCTTTCTTT.

This chain links TRBV19 with TRBJ1-6; possible D gene TRBD1, 6 bases. V was trimmed by 5 bases and J by 5 bases, leaving 10 bases between them. The CDR3 runs to 14 residues. The germline V gene encodes CDR1 LNHDA and CDR2 SQIVND (reference sequence). Here the CDR3 reads CASSVSGDNSPLHF. DNA for the CDR3: TGTGCCAGTAGTGTGTCAGGGGATAATTCACCCCTCCACTTT. The full variable domain, its missing parts supplied by reference TRBV19 and TRBJ1-6, is DGGITQSPKYLFRKEGQNVTLSCEQNLNHDAMYWYRQDPGQGLRLIYYSQIVNDFQKGDIAEGYSVSREKKESFPLTVTSAQKNPTAFYLCASSVSGDNSPLHFGNGTRLTVT.

This chain uses TRBV9 with TRBJ2-7; the D gene is possibly TRBD2 (7 bases). The CDR3 sequence is 15 residues long. Per germline, CDR1 SGDLS and CDR2 YYNGEE. V lost 0 bases, J lost 3 bases, and 13 bases lay in between. The CDR3 nucleotides are TGTGCCAGCAGCGTAGGAGTGGGGGGGCTCTACGAGCAGTACTTC. Its protein is CASSVGVGGLYEQYF.

With regard to this clone: At the DNA level, this CDR3 is encoded by other sequences in the same sample as well. The V and J genes are TRBV4-1 and TRBJ2-2, with a possible D match to TRBD2 (6 bases). The CDR3 covers 12 residues. Trimming stripped 3 bases from V and 8 bases from J, with 7 bases between. Germline CDR1 MGHRA, CDR2 YSYEKL. The CDR3 DNA reads as TGCGCCAGCAGCCAGGCGGGGGGGGAGCTGTTTTTT. Translation gives CASSQAGGELFF.

This clone was observed at least ten times. The V call is TRBV4-2, the J call TRBJ1-2; D gene ambiguous. CDR3 length: 16 residues. Trimming took 0 bases from V and 7 from J, leaving 18 bases between them. Germline CDR1 is LGHNA and CDR2 is YNFKEQ. The DNA for the CDR3 is TGTGCCAGCAGCCAAGACGTGGGTTTCACCCCTATTGGCTACACCTTC. Translation gives CASSQDVGFTPIGYTF.

This clone occurred once. The chain uses TRBV2 and TRBJ1-4; D gene uncertain. The CDR3 totals 12 residues. The V end was cut by 6 bases, the J end by 5 bases, with 7 bases between. CDR1 is SNHLY, CDR2 FYNNEI, per germline. The CDR3 reads CASRVGNEKLFF. In nucleotides, the CDR3 is TGTGCCAGCAGAGTGGGGAATGAAAAACTGTTTTTT.

The CDR3 bases are TGTGCCAGCAGTTACTCGTTGAGGGACAGTGGCTACACCTTC. It translates to CASSYSLRDSGYTF. The chain recombines TRBV6-5 with TRBJ1-2, with 7 nucleotides matching TRBD1. CDR3 length: 14 amino acids. The germline CDR1 and CDR2 sequences are MNHEY and SVGAGI. Trimming cost V 0 bases and J 7 bases; bases outside gene matches: 5.

V gene TRBV27 combines with J gene TRBJ2-1; 11 positions match TRBD2. The CDR3 covers 14 residues. V lost 6 bases to trimming and J lost 7 bases; unmatched junction nucleotides: 5. Germline V gene data show CDR1 as MNHEY and CDR2 as SMNVEV (reference sequence). The CDR3 bases are TGTGCCAGCAGACTAGCGGGAGTTATGAATGAGCAGTTCTTC. Its translation is CASRLAGVMNEQFF.

V is TRBV7-2 and J is TRBJ2-1; 9 bases line up with TRBD2. This CDR3 has 16 amino acids. The trim removed 0 bases at V and 7 bases at J, leaving 7 bases unmatched. Germline assignment: CDR1 SGHTA and CDR2 FQGNSA. DNA of the CDR3: TGTGCCAGCAGCTTAGCACACAAACTAGCGGGTAATGAGCAGTTCTTC. It yields the protein CASSLAHKLAGNEQFF.

The rearrangement joins TRBV18 to TRBJ2-7, with TRBD1 matching 7 bases. Looked up from germline, CDR1 is KGHSH and CDR2 is LQKENI. Losses at the gene ends were 2 bases for V and 4 bases for J; bases not matched to a gene: 8. The CDR3 is 15 amino acids. Here the CDR3 reads CASSPKAGGTYEQYF. The CDR3 region has the DNA TGTGCCAGCTCACCAAAGGCAGGGGGAACATACGAGCAGTACTTC.

The V and J genes are TRBV29-1 and TRBJ1-5; D is possibly TRBD1 (5 bases). There are 13 residues in the CDR3. CDR1 is SQVTM, CDR2 ANQGSEA, per germline. Deletions cut 7 bases from V and 4 bases from J, with 14 bases between. In DNA form, the CDR3 reads TGCAGCGCACGCGTGGGGGAGAATCAGCCCCAGCATTTT. Translation: CSARVGENQPQHF.

J is TRBJ1-2 and V is TRBV6-2 or TRBV6-3; 10 bases agree with TRBD1. V was clipped by 4 bases and J by 6 bases; unmatched bases: 5. The germline CDR1 and CDR2 sequences are MNHEY and SVGEGT. The CDR3 covers 14 residues. CDR3: CASSSGQGSDGYTF. The CDR3 bases are TGTGCCAGCAGTTCGGGACAGGGGAGCGATGGCTACACCTTC.

V gene TRBV7-9 combines with J gene TRBJ2-6; D is possibly TRBD1 (6 bases). Trimming pared 4 bases from V and 0 bases from J, leaving 13 bases between. This CDR3 comprises 17 residues. The germline gives CDR1 SEHNR, CDR2 FQNEAQ (reference sequence). This CDR3 reads CASSSRLTGSGANVLTF. CDR3 bases: TGTGCCAGCAGCTCTAGACTGACAGGCTCTGGGGCCAACGTCCTGACTTTC.

In its sample, this clone was seen a few times. This chain's CDR3 is CASSPSTGAINSPLHF. In DNA, the CDR3 is TGTGCCAGCAGCCCTTCGACAGGGGCGATTAATTCACCCCTCCACTTT. V is TRBV5-4 and J is TRBJ1-6, with TRBD1 matching over 8 bases. J gave up 6 bases and V 4 bases, and 9 bases lay outside the gene matches. The CDR3 is made up of 16 amino acids. CDR1 SGHNT and CDR2 YYREEE come from the germline V gene (reference sequence).

V usage is TRBV6-5 and J usage is TRBJ1-5; unclear D gene. The CDR3 sequence is 14 residues long. Germline assignment: CDR1 MNHEY and CDR2 SVGAGI. Trimming took off 8 bases at V and 4 bases at J, with 15 bases between the two ends. CDR3 residues: CASGIGSSNQPQHF. The CDR3 coding sequence is TGTGCCAGCGGCATTGGGTCGTCAAATCAGCCCCAGCATTTT.

The chain joins TRBV7-2 to TRBJ2-1; D perhaps matches TRBD1 (5 bases). Germline CDR1 is SGHTA and CDR2 is FQGNSA. Trimming took off 2 bases at V and 0 bases at J, with 5 bases between the two ends. This CDR3 contains 14 residues. This chain's CDR3 is CASSLQGSYNEQFF. The DNA of the CDR3 is TGTGCCAGCAGCTTACAGGGCTCCTACAATGAGCAGTTCTTC. Full variable domain (remainder filled in from reference TRBV7-2 and TRBJ2-1): GAGVSQSPSNKVTEKGKDVELRCDPISGHTALYWYRQSLGQGLEFLIYFQGNSAPDKSGLPSDRFSAERTGGSVSTLTIQRTQQEDSAVYLCASSLQGSYNEQFFGPGTRLTVL.

V and J are TRBV29-1 and TRBJ1-1, with a tentative D call TRBD1 (5 bases). The V and J ends lost 7 bases and 2 bases respectively, with 14 bases between them. The CDR3 length is 13 residues. Germline CDR1 reads SQVTM; CDR2 reads ANQGSEA. CDR3 region: CSARGLLNTEAFF. Written as DNA, the CDR3 is TGCAGCGCAAGGGGACTCCTCAACACTGAAGCTTTCTTT.

The chain carries TRBV5-4 and TRBJ2-1, with 14 bases identical to TRBD2. V lost 3 bases, J lost 7 bases, and 9 bases stayed unmatched. Germline CDR1 and CDR2: SGHNT and YYREEE (reference sequence). This CDR3 comprises 17 residues. The CDR3 here is CASSSGLAGGRGNEQFF. CDR3 sequence (DNA): TGTGCCAGCAGCTCCGGACTAGCGGGAGGCCGGGGGAATGAGCAGTTCTTC.

The table lists this clone with a few counts. This chain joins TRBV18 and TRBJ1-5; D remains unclear. Trimming left V 2 bases short and J 5 bases short, with 7 bases between. The CDR3 totals 13 residues. CDR1 and CDR2 (germline): KGHSH, LQKENI. DNA for the CDR3: TGTGCCAGCTCACCAACCACGGATCAGCCCCAGCATTTT. It codes for CASSPTTDQPQHF.

The V call is TRBV5-1, the J call TRBJ1-6, with TRBD1 matching 7 bases. V lost 4 bases, J lost 7 bases, and 5 bases stayed unmatched. Germline CDR1 SGHRS, CDR2 YFSETQ. The CDR3 totals 14 residues. The CDR3 DNA reads TGCGCCAGCAGCCTGCCAGGGGGAAATTCACCCCTCCACTTT. Residues: CASSLPGGNSPLHF.

The chain has TRBV5-1 and TRBJ1-4; D might be TRBD1 (5 bases). V was cut by 7 bases and J by 0 bases, with 10 bases left in between. Germline CDR1 reads SGHRS; CDR2 reads YFSETQ. The CDR3 sequence is 14 residues long. CDR3 amino acids: CASRRVPTNEKLFF. The CDR3, as DNA: TGCGCCAGCCGCAGGGTTCCAACTAATGAAAAACTGTTTTTT.

This sequence joins TRBV5-1 and TRBJ2-5; D gene uncertain. V dropped 0 bases and J dropped 6 bases, with 3 bases sitting between them. CDR1 is SGHRS, CDR2 YFSETQ, per germline. CDR3 length: 11 amino acids. CDR3 sequence reads: CASSLAQTQYF. The CDR3 bases are TGCGCCAGCAGCTTGGCTCAGACCCAGTACTTC.

This clone was picked up a small number of times. V gene TRBV2 combines with J gene TRBJ1-5; a possible D gene is TRBD1 (6 bases). Looked up from germline, CDR1 is SNHLY and CDR2 is FYNNEI. Trimming shortened V by 10 bases and J by 3 bases, and 16 bases separated the two germline ends. The CDR3 consists of 14 residues. Here the CDR3 reads CANPVTGYNQPQHF. CDR3 DNA sequence: TGTGCCAACCCAGTGACAGGATACAATCAGCCCCAGCATTTT.